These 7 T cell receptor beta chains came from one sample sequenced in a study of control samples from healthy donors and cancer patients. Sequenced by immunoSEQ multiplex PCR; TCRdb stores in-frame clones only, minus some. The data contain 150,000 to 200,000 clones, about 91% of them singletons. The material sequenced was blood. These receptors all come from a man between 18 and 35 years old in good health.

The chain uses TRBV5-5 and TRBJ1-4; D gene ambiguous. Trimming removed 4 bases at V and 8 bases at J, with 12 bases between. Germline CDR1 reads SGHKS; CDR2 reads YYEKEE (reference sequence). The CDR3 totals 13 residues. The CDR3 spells CASSTRSGEKLFF. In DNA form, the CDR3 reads TGTGCCAGCAGCACACGAAGCGGGGAAAAACTGTTTTTT.

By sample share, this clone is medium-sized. In nucleotides, the CDR3 is TGTGCCAGCAGTGAGGGGGGGTCGATAGCTTTCTTT. It codes for CASSEGGSIAFF. The rearrangement joins TRBV2 to TRBJ1-1, with TRBD1 as a possible D gene (5 bases). The germline CDR1 and CDR2 sequences are SNHLY and FYNNEI. The ends were cut back, 3 bases at V and 10 bases at J, with 12 bases in the middle. The CDR3 is 12 amino acids.

This CDR3 reads CASSLGASDTQYF. The CDR3 DNA follows: TGTGCCAGCAGCTTAGGGGCCTCAGATACGCAGTATTTT. V is TRBV11-2 and J is TRBJ2-3, with no clear D. The CDR3 consists of 13 residues. The V gene lost 1 base and the J gene lost 4 bases, with 6 bases spanning the gap. Looked up from germline, CDR1 is SGHAT and CDR2 is FQNNGV.

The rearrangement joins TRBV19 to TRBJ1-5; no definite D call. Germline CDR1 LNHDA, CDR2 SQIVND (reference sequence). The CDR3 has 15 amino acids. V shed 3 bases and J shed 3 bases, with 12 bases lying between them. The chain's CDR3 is CASSIGRVDNQPQHF. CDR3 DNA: TGTGCCAGTAGTATTGGAAGGGTTGACAATCAGCCCCAGCATTTT. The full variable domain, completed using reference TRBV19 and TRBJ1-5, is DGGITQSPKYLFRKEGQNVTLSCEQNLNHDAMYWYRQDPGQGLRLIYYSQIVNDFQKGDIAEGYSVSREKKESFPLTVTSAQKNPTAFYLCASSIGRVDNQPQHFGDGTRLSIL.

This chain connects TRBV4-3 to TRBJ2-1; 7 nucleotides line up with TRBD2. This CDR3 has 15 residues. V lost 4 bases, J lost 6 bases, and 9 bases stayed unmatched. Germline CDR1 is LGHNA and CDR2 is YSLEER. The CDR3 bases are TGCGCCAGCAGCCCGAGCTGGGAGGGAGGCAATGAGCAGTTCTTC. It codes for CASSPSWEGGNEQFF.

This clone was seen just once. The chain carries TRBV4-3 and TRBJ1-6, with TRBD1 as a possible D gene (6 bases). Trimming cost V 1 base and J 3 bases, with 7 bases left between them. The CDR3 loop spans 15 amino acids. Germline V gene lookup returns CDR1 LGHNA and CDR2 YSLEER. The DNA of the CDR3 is TGCGCCAGCAGCCAAGGGACAGTCTATAATTCACCCCTCCACTTT. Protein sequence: CASSQGTVYNSPLHF.

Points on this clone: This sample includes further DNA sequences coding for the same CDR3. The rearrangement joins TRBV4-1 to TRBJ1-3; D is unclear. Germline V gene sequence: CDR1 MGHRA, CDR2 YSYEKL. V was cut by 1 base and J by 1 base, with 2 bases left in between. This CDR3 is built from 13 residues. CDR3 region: CASSQGSGNTIYF. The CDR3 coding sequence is TGCGCCAGCAGCCAAGGGTCTGGAAACACCATATATTTT.